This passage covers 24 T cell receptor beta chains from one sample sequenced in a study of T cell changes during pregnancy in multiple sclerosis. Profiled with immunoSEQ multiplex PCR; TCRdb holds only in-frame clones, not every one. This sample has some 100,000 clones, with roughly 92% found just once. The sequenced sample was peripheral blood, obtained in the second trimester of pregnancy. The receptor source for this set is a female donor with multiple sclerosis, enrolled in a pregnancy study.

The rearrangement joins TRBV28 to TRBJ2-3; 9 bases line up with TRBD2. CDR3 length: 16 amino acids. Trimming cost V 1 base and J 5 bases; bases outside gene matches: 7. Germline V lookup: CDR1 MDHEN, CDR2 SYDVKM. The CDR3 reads CASSLFSGSVKDTQYF. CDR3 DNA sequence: TGTGCCAGCAGTTTATTTAGCGGGAGTGTTAAAGATACGCAGTATTTT.

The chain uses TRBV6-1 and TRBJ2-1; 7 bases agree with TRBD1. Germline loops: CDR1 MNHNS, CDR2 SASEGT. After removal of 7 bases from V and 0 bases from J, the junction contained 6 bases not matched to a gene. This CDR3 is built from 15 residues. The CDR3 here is CASIATGSSYNEQFF. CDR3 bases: TGTGCCAGCATTGCGACAGGGAGCTCCTACAATGAGCAGTTCTTC.

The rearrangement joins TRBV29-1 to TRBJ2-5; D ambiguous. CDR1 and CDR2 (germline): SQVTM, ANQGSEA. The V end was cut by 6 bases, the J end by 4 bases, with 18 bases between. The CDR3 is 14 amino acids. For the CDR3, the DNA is TGCAGCGTCGGAAATTTGGGCGTGCGAGAGACCCAGTACTTC. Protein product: CSVGNLGVRETQYF. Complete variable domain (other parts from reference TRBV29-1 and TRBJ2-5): SAVISQKPSRDICQRGTSLTIQCQVDSQVTMMFWYRQQPGQSLTLIATANQGSEATYESGFVIDKFPISRPNLTFSTLTVSNMSPEDSSIYLCSVGNLGVRETQYFGPGTRLLVL.

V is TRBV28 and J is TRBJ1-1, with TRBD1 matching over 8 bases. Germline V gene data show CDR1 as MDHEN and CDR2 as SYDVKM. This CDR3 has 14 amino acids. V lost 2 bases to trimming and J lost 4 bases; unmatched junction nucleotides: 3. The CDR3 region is CASSLQGASTEAFF. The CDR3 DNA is TGTGCCAGCAGTTTACAGGGGGCGAGCACTGAAGCTTTCTTT.

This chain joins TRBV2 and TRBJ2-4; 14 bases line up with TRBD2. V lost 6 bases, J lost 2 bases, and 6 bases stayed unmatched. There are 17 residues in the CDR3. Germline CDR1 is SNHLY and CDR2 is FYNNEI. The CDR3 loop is CASRHGLAGGTKNIQYF. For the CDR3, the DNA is TGTGCCAGCAGACATGGACTAGCGGGAGGAACCAAAAACATTCAGTACTTC.

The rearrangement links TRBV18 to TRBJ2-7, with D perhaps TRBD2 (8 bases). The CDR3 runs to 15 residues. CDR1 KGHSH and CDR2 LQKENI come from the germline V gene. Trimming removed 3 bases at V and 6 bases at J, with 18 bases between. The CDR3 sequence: CASSPGGGRQGEQYF. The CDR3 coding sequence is TGTGCCAGCTCACCCGGGGGGGGAAGACAGGGCGAGCAGTACTTC. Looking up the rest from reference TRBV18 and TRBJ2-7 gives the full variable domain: NAGVMQNPRHLVRRRGQEARLRCSPMKGHSHVYWYRQLPEEGLKFMVYLQKENIIDESGMPKERFSAEFPKEGPSILRIQQVVRGDSAAYFCASSPGGGRQGEQYFGPGTRLTVT.

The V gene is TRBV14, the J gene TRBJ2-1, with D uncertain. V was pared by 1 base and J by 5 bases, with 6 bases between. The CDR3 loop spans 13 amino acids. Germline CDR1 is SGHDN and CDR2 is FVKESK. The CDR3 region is CASSQVNDNEQFF. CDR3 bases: TGTGCCAGCAGCCAAGTAAATGACAATGAGCAGTTCTTC.

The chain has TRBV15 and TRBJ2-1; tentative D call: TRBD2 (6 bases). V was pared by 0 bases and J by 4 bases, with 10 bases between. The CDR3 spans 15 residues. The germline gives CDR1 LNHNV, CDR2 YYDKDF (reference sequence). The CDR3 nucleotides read TGTGCCACCAGCAGAGAGAGCGGGTTGTACAATGAGCAGTTCTTC. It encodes CATSRESGLYNEQFF.

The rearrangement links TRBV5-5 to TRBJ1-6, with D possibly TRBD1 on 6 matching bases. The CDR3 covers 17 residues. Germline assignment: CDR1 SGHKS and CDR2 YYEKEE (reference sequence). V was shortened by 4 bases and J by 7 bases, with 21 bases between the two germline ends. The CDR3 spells CASSPDQGQIANSPLHF. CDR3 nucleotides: TGTGCCAGCAGCCCTGACCAGGGACAAATTGCGAATTCACCCCTCCACTTT.

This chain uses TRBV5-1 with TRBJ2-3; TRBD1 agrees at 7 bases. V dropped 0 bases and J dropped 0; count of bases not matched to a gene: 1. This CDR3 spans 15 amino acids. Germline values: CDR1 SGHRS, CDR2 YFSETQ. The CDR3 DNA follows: TGCGCCAGCAGCTTGGAGGGGGCTAGCACAGATACGCAGTATTTT. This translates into CASSLEGASTDTQYF.

The CDR3 sequence is CASSIRDTAYEQYF. The CDR3 bases are TGCGCCAGCAGCATCCGGGACACAGCCTACGAGCAGTACTTC. The rearrangement uses TRBV5-1 and TRBJ2-7; maybe TRBD1 (6 bases). The V gene's germline CDR1 is SGHRS and CDR2 YFSETQ. The ends were cut back, 4 bases at V and 2 bases at J, with 13 bases in the middle. The CDR3 is 14 residues long.

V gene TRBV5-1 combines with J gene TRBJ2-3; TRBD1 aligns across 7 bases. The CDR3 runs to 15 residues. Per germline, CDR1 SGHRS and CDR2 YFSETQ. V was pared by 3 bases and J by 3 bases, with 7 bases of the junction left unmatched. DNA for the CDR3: TGCGCCAGCAGCTCGACAGGGATAGGGACAGATACGCAGTATTTT. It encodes CASSSTGIGTDTQYF.

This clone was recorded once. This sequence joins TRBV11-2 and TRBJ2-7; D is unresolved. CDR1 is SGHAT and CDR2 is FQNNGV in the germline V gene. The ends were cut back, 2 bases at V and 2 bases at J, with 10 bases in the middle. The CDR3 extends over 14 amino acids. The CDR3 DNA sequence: TGTGCCAGCAGCTTATCAGGAATCGCCTACGAGCAGTACTTC. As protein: CASSLSGIAYEQYF.

CDR3: CASRLGTGVYGYTF. The DNA of the CDR3 is TGTGCCAGCAGACTGGGGACAGGCGTCTATGGCTACACCTTC. This chain links TRBV6-5 with TRBJ1-2, with TRBD1 identical over 8 bases. Germline V gives CDR1 MNHEY, CDR2 SVGAGI. Trimming removed 6 bases from V and 4 bases from J; junction bases left unmatched: 7. The CDR3 contains 14 residues.

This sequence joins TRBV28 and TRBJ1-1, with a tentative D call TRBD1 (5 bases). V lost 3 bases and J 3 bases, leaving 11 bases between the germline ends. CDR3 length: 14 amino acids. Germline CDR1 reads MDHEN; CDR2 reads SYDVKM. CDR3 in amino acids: CASSLWSGDTEAFF. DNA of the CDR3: TGTGCCAGCAGTTTGTGGTCGGGGGACACTGAAGCTTTCTTT.

DNA of the CDR3: TGTGCCTGGAGTGTCAAGGGGGCTCAAGGCTACACCTTC. As protein: CAWSVKGAQGYTF. The chain employs TRBV30 and TRBJ1-2, with TRBD1 matching 7 bases. Germline assignment: CDR1 GTSNPN and CDR2 SVGIG (reference sequence). After removal of 0 bases from V and 8 bases from J, the junction contained 6 bases not matched to a gene. The CDR3 runs to 13 residues.

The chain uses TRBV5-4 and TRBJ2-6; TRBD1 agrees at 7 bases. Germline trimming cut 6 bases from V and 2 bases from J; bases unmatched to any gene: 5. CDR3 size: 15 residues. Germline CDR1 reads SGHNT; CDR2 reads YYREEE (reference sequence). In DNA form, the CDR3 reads TGTGCCAGCACCCAACAGGGGCCTGGGGCCAACGTCCTGACTTTC. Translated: CASTQQGPGANVLTF.

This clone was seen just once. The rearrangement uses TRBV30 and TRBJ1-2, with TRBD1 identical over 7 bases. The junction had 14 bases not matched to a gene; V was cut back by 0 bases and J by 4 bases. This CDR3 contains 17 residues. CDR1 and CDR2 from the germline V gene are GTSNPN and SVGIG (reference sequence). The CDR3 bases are TGTGCCTGGAGTGTGGCCCTCGGACAGGTATATAGCTATGGCTACACCTTC. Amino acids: CAWSVALGQVYSYGYTF. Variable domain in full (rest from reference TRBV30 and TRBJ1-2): SQTIHQWPATLVQPVGSPLSLECTVEGTSNPNLYWYRQAAGRGLQLLFYSVGIGQISSEVPQNLSASRPQDRQFILSSKKLLLSDSGFYLCAWSVALGQVYSYGYTFGSGTRLTVV.

The chain's CDR3 is CASSLAGPFHLNQPQHF. The CDR3, as DNA: TGTGCCAGCAGCTTAGCGGGGCCGTTTCATCTCAATCAGCCCCAGCATTTT. The V and J genes are TRBV7-9 and TRBJ1-5; D is possibly TRBD1 (5 bases). The V gene lost 0 bases and the J gene lost 3 bases, with 15 bases spanning the gap. Germline V gene sequence: CDR1 SEHNR, CDR2 FQNEAQ (reference sequence). This CDR3 region has 17 residues.

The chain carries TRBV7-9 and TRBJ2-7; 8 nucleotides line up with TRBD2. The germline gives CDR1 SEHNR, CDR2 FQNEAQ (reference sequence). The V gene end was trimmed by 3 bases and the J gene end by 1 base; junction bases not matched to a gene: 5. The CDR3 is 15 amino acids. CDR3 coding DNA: TGTGCCAGCAGCTTTGGAAGCGGGGGATCCTACGAGCAGTACTTC. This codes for CASSFGSGGSYEQYF.

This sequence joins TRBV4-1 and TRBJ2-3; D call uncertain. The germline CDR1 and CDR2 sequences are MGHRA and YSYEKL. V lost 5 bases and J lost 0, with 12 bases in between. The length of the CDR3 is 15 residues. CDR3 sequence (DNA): TGCGCCAGCAGCTGGCAGTGGCCCAGCACAGATACGCAGTATTTT. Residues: CASSWQWPSTDTQYF.

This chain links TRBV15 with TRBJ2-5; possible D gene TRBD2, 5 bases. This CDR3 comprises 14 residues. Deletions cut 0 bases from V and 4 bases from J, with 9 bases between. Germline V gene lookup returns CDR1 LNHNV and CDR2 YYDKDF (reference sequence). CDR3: CATSREVARETQYF. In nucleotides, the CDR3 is TGTGCCACCAGCAGAGAGGTAGCGCGAGAGACCCAGTACTTC.

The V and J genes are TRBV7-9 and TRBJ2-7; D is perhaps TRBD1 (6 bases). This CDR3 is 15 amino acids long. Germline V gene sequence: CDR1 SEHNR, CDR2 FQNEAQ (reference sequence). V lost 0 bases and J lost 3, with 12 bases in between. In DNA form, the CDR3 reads TGTGCCAGCAGCTTAGCGGGGGACACATTCTACGAGCAGTACTTC. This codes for CASSLAGDTFYEQYF. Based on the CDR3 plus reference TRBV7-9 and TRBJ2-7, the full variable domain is DTGVSQNPRHKITKRGQNVTFRCDPISEHNRLYWYRQTLGQGPEFLTYFQNEAQLEKSRLLSDRFSAERPKGSFSTLEIQRTEQGDSAMYLCASSLAGDTFYEQYFGPGTRLTVT.

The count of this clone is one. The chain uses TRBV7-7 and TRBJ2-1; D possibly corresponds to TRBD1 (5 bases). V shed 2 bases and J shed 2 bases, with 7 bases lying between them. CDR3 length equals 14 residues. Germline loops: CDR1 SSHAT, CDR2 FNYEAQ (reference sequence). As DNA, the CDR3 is TGTGCCAGCAGCTTATCAGGGACCTACAATGAGCAGTTCTTC. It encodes CASSLSGTYNEQFF.